The present T cell receptor (beta chain) was sequenced within a study of Tregs in tolerant kidney transplant recipients. Findings and limits, study-wide: The small number of patients limits these findings pending further validation.

A remark on this clone: Its antigen is still unknown.

The germline V gene has CDR1 MNHNY and CDR2 SVGAGI (reference sequence). The V gene end was trimmed by 6 bases and the J gene end by 2 bases; junction bases not matched to a gene: 6. The CDR3 runs 15 residues. Unstimulated Tregs (CD4+CD25+CD127-) and CD4+CD25- non-Tregs were sorted from PBMCs. Profiling relied on immunoSEQ multiplex PCR, and the TCRdb table lists in-frame clones only, not all of them. This sample yields about 46,000 clones, of which less than 95% are seen a single time; 0.55% to 0.85% belongs to the top ten. Sequencing was carried out using Tregs from blood. The source is a human donor in good health. The chain has TRBV6-6 and TRBJ2-2, with TRBD2 identical over 7 bases. DNA for the CDR3: TGTGCCAGCAGGGTCGGCGGGAGTAACACCGGGGAGCTGTTTTTT. This sequence encodes CASRVGGSNTGELFF.